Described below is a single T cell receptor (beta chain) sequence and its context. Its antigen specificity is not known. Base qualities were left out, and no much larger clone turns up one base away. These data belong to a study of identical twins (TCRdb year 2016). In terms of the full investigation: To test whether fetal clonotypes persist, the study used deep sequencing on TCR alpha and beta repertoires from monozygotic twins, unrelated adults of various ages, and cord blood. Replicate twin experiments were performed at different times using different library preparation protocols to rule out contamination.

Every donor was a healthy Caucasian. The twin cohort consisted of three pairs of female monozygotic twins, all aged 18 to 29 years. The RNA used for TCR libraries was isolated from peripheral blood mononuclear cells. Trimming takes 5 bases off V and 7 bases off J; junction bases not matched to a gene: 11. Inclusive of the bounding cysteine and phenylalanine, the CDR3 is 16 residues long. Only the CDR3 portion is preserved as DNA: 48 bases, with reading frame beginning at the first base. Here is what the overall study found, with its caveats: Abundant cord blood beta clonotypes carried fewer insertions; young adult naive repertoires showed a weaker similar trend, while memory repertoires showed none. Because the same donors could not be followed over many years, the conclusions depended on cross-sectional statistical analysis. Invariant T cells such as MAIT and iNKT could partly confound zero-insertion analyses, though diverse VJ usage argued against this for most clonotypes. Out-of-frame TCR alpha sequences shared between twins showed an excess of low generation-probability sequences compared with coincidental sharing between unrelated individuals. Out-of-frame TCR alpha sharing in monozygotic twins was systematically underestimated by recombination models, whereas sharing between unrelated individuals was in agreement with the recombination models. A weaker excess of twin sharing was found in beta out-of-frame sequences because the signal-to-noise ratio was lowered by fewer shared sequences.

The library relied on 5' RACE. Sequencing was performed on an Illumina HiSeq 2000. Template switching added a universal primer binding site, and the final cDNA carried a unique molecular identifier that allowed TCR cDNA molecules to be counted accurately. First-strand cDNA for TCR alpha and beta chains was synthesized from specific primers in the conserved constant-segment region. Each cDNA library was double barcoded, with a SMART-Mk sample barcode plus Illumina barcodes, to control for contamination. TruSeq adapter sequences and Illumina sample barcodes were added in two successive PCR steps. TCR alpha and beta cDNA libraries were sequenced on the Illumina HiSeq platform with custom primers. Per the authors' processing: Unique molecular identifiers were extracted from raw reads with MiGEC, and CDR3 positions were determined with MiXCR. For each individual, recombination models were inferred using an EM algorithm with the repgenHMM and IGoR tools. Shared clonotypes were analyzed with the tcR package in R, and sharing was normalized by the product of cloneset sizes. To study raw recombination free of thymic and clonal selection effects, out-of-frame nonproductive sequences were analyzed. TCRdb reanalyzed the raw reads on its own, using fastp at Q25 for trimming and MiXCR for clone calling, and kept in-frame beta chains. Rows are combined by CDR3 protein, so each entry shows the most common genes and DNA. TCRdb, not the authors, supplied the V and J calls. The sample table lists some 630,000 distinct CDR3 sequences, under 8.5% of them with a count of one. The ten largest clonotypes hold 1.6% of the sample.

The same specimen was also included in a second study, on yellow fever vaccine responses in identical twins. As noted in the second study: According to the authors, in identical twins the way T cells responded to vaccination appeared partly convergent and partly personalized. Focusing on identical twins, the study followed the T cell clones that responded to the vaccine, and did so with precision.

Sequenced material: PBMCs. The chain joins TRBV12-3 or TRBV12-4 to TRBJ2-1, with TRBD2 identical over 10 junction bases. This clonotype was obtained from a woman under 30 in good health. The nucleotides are TGTGCCAGCAGTAGATCGTCTAGCGGGAGTAAAAATGAGCAGTTCTTC. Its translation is CASSRSSSGSKNEQFF.